A few counts support the clone carrying this TCR beta chain. The target antigen is unknown. The sample is drawn from a study of beta chain features in type 1 diabetes. Overall study findings and caveats: Among patients with Type 1 diabetes, TCRB CDR3s were moderately but significantly shorter in every one of the four CD4+ subsets. Insertion counts at VDJ junctions were lower in type 1 diabetes patients, who also showed more deletions there.

The CDR3 spans 14 residues. Germline CDR1 is SGHRS and CDR2 is YFSETQ. Trimming took 0 bases from V and 2 from J; bases not matched to a gene: 1. The isolated RNA, all of it, was reverse transcribed, so expressed TCRB transcripts were what got sequenced. Data came from immunoSEQ multiplex PCR; TCRdb stores just in-frame clones and leaves some out. The repertoire includes some 220,000 clones, 11% of them detected once, and approximately 1.5% sits in the top ten. The V call is TRBV5-1, the J call TRBJ2-7, with TRBD2 matching over 8 bases. This sequence originates from a man between 18 and 29 years old in good health. Source material: central memory CD4+ T cells from blood. CDR3 DNA: TGCGCCAGCAGCTTGGCACTAGCGGCCTACGAGCAGTACTTC. Protein: CASSLALAAYEQYF.